This TCR beta chain is from a study of control samples from healthy donors and cancer patients. The table came from immunoSEQ multiplex PCR; TCRdb's copy has only in-frame clones and leaves some out. Counted here are 10,000 to 15,000 clones, roughly 90% occurring once; the ten biggest clones make up about 2.9%. This receptor was taken from a male donor with melanoma. Specimen: formalin-fixed, paraffin-embedded tissue.

CDR3 DNA: TGCGCCAGCAGCCAGACGTGGCGAGCCGGGGAGCTGTTTTTT. This translates into CASSQTWRAGELFF. The chain carries TRBV4-3 and TRBJ2-2, with D unclear. V shed 3 bases and J shed 6 bases, with 11 bases lying between them. CDR1 LGHNA and CDR2 YSLEER come from the germline V gene. There are 14 residues in the CDR3.